What follows is one TCR beta chain and its context. Seattle patients were enrolled while actively infected and followed longitudinally. Under the authors' procedure: Using reference gene primer amplification, nucleated cell counts were estimated. Method: immunoSEQ multiplex PCR; TCRdb's copy keeps in-frame clones and lacks some. That table gives V, J and clone size, and the DNA gave D and trimming. The sample records roughly 440,000 clones, around 89% being singletons. This record comes from a study of blood T cell repertoires in COVID-19. Looking at the study overall: Samples came from the United States, Italy and Spain, spanning acute and convalescent COVID-19.

The length of the CDR3 is 13 residues. Germline V gene data show CDR1 as SGDLS and CDR2 as YYNGEE. With 2 bases removed from V and 8 bases from J, the gap between germline ends came to 11 bases. The rearrangement uses TRBV9 and TRBJ2-1, with a tentative D call TRBD1 (5 bases). Sample: peripheral blood. This TCR was sampled from a woman aged 45-65 years with COVID-19, enrolled during active disease. In DNA form, the CDR3 reads TGTGCCAGCAGCGTGCCAGGGATCGATGAGCAGTTCTTC. Translated: CASSVPGIDEQFF. The full variable domain, with the rest looked up from reference TRBV9 and TRBJ2-1, is DSGVTQTPKHLITATGQRVTLRCSPRSGDLSVYWYQQSLDQGLQFLIQYYNGEERAKGNILERFSAQQFPDLHSELNLSSLELGDSALYFCASSVPGIDEQFFGPGTRLTVL.